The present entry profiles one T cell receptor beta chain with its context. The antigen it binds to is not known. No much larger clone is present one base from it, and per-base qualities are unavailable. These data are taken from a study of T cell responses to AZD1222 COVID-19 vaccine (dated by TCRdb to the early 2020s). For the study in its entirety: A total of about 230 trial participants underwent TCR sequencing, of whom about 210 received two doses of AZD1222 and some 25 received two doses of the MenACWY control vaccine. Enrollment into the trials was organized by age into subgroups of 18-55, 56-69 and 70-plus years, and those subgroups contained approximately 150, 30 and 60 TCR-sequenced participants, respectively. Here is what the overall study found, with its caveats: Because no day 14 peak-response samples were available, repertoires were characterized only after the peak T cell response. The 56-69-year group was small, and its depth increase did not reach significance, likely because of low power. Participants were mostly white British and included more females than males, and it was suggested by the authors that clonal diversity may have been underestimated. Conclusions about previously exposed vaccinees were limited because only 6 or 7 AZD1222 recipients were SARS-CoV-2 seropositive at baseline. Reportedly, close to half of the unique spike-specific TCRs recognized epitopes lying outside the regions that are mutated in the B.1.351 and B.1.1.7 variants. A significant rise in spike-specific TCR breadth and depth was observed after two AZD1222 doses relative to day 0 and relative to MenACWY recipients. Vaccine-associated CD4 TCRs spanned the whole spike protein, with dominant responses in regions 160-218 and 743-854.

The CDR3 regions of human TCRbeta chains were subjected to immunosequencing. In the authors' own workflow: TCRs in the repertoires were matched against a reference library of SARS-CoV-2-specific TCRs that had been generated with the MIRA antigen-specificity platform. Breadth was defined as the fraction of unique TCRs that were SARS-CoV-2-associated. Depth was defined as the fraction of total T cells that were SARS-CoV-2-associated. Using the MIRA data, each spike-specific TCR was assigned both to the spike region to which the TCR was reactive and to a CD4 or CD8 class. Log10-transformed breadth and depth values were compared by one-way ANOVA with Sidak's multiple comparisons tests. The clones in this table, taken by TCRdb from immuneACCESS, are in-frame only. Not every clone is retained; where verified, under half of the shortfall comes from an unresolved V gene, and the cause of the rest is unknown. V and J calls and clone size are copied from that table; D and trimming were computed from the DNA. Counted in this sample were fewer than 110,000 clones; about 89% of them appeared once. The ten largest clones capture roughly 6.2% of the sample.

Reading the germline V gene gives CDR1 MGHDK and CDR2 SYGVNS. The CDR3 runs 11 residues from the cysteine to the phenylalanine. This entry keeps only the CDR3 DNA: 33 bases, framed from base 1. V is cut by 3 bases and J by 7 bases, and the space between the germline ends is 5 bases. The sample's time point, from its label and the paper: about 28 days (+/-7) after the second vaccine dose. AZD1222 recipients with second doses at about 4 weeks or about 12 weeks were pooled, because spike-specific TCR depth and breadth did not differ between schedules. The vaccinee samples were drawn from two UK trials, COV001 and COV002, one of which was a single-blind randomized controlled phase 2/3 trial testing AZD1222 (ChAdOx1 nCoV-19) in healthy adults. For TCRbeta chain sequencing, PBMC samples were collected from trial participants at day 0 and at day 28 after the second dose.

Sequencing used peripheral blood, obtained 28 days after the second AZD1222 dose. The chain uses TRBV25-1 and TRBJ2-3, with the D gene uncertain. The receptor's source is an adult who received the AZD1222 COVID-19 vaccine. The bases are TGTGCCAGCAGTGATGGGTATACGCAGTATTTT. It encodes CASSDGYTQYF. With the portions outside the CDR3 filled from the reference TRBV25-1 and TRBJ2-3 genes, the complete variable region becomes EADIYQTPRYLVIGTGKKITLECSQTMGHDKMYWYQQDPGMELHLIHYSYGVNSTEKGDLSSESTVSRIRTEHFPLTLESARPSHTSQYLCASSDGYTQYFGPGTRLTVL.